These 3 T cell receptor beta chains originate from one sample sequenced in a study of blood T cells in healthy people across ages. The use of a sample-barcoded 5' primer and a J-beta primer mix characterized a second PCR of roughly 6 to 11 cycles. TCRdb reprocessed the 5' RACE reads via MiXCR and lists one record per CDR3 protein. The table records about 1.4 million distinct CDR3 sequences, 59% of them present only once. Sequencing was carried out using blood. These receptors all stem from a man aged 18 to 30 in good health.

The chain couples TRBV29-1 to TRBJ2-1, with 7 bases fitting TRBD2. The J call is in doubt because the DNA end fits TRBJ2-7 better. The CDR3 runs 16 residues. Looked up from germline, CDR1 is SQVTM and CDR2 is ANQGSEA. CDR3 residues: CSVLALTSANYNEQYF. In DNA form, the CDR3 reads TGCAGCGTCCTCGCCCTAACTAGCGCCAACTACAATGAGCAGTACTTC.

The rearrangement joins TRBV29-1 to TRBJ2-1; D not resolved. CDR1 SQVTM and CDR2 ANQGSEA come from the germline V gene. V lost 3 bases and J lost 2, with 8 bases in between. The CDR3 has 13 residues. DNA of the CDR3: TGCAGCGTTGAGATGGCGACCTACAATGAGCAGTTCTTC. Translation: CSVEMATYNEQFF.

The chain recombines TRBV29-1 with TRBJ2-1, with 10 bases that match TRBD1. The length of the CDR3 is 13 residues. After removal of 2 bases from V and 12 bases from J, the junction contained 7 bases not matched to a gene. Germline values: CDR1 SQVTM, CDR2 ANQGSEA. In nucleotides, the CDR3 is TGCAGCGTTGAAAGGACAGGGGGGTATGGGCAGTTCTTC. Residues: CSVERTGGYGQFF.